This TCR beta chain is drawn from a study of monozygotic twins with inflammatory bowel disease. TCRdb reprocessed the 5' RACE reads and stores each CDR3 protein as one record, lacking DNA. The data include 300,000 to 350,000 distinct CDR3 sequences; the top ten clones carry 2% to 2.5%. The length of the CDR3 is 11 residues. Sequencing was done on a sample of blood. The source of this sequence is a human donor with ulcerative colitis or Crohn's disease, or a healthy co-twin of an affected twin (not recorded which). The rearrangement uses TRBV12-3 or TRBV12-4 and TRBJ2-1. The CDR3 sequence: CASGMTKGQFF.